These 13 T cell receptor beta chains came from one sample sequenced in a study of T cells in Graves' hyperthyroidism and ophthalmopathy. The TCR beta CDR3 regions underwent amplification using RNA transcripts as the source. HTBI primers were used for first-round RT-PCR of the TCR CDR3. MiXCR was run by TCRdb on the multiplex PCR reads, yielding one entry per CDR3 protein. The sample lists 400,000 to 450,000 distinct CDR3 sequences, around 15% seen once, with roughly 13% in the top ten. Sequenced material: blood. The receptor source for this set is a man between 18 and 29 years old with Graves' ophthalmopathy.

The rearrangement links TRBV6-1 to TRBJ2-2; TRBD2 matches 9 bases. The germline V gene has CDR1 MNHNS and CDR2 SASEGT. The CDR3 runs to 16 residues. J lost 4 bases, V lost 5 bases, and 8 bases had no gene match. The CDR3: CASSIIAGVLTGELFF. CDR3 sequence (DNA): TGTGCCAGCAGTATTATAGCGGGGGTCCTCACCGGGGAGCTGTTTTTT.

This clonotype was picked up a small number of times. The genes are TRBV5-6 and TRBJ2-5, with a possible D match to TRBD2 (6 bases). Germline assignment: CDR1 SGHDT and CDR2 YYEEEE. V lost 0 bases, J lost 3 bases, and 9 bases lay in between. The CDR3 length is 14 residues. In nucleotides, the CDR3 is TGTGCCAGCAGCTTGGGACTAGTGGAAGAGACCCAGTACTTC. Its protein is CASSLGLVEETQYF.

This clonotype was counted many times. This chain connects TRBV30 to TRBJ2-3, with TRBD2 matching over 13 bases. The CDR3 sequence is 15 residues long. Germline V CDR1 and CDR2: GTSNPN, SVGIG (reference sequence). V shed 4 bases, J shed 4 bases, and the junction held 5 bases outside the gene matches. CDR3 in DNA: TGTGCCTGGATATGGACTAGCGGGAGTTCAGATACGCAGTATTTT. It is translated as CAWIWTSGSSDTQYF.

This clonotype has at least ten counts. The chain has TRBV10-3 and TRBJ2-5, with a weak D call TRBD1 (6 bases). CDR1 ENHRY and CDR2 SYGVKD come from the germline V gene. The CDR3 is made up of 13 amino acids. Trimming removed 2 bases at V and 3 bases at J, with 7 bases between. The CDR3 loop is CAISENREETQYF. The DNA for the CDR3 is TGTGCCATCAGTGAGAACAGGGAAGAGACCCAGTACTTC.

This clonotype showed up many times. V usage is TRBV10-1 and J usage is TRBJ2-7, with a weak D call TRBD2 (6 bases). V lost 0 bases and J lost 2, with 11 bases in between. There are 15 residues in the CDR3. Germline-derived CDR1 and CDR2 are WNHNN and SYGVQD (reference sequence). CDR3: CASSESRGRAYEQYF. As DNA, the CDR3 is TGCGCCAGCAGTGAGTCACGGGGGAGAGCCTACGAGCAGTACTTC.

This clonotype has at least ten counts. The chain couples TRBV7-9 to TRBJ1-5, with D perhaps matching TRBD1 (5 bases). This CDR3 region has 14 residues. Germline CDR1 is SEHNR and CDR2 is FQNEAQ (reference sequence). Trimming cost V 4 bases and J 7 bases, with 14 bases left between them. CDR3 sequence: CASSSTMGRQPQHF. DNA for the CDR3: TGTGCCAGCAGCTCGACGATGGGGCGACAGCCCCAGCATTTT.

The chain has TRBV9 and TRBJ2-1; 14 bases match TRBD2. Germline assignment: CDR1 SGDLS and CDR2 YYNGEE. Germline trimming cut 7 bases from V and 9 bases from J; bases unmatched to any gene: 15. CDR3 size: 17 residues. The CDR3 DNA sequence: TGTGCCAGCTGCCTGAAGACGGGACTAGCGGGGGTTGTTGAGCAGTTCTTC. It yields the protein CASCLKTGLAGVVEQFF.

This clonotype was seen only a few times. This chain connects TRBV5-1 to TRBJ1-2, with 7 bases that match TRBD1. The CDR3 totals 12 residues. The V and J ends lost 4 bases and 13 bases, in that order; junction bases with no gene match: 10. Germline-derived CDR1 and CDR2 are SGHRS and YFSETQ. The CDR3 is CASSTGTASLTF. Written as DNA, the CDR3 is TGCGCCAGCAGCACGGGGACAGCATCACTCACCTTC.

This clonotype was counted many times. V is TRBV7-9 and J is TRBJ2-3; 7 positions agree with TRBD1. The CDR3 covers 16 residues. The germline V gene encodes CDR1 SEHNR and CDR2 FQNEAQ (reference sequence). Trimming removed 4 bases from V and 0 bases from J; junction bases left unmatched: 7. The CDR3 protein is CASSSPRQGSTDTQYF. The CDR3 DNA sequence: TGTGCCAGCAGCTCACCCAGACAGGGAAGCACAGATACGCAGTATTTT.

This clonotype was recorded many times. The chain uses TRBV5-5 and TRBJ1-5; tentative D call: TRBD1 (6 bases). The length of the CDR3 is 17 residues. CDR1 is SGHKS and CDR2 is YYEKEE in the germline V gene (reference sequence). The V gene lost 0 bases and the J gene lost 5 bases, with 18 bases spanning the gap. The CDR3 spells CASSLAGTPSGDQPQHF. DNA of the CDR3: TGTGCCAGCAGCTTGGCCGGGACCCCATCAGGGGATCAGCCCCAGCATTTT.

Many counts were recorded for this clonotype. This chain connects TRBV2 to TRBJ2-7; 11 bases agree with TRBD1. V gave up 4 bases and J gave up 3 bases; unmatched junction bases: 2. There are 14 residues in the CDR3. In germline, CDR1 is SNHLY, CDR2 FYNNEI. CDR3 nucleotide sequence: TGTGCCAGCAGTGGGACAGGGGGCGTCTACGAGCAGTACTTC. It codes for CASSGTGGVYEQYF.

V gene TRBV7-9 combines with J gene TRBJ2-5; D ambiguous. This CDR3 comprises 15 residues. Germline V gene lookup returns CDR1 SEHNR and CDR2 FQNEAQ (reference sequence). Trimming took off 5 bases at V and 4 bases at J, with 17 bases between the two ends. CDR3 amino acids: CASSLGTPRGETQYF. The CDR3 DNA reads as TGTGCCAGCAGCCTAGGAACCCCCCGAGGAGAGACCCAGTACTTC.

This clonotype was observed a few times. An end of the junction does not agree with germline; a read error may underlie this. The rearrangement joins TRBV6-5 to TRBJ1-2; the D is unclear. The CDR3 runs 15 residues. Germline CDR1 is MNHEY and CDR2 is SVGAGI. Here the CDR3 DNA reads TGTGCCAGCAGATACTCGGGCGAGTGGAACTATGGCTACACCTTC. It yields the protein CASRYSGEWNYGYTF.